This entry lists 8 T cell receptor beta chains sequenced from one sample in a study of blood T cell repertoires in COVID-19. Here immunoSEQ multiplex PCR was the method, and the copy in TCRdb shows in-frame clones only, minus some. This table holds about 110,000 clones, roughly 88% found once. The specimen sequenced was peripheral blood. Receptor source: a human donor in a cohort sampled during active COVID-19.

The V gene is TRBV4-1, the J gene TRBJ1-1, with a weak D call TRBD1 (5 bases). The CDR3 contains 16 residues. Germline CDR1 and CDR2: MGHRA and YSYEKL. Between the trimmed V and J ends, which lost 3 bases and 1 base, there was a span of 15 bases. The CDR3 loop is CASSQDTTSWNTEAFF. DNA for the CDR3: TGCGCCAGCAGCCAGGACACCACCTCCTGGAACACTGAAGCTTTCTTT.

This clone was counted a few times. J is TRBJ2-1 and V is TRBV5-4, with D maybe TRBD1 (5 bases). CDR3 length: 12 amino acids. Germline V gives CDR1 SGHNT, CDR2 YYREEE (reference sequence). V was pared by 2 bases and J by 8 bases, with 8 bases between. CDR3 region: CASSLLGDEQFF. CDR3 nucleotide sequence: TGTGCCAGCAGCTTATTAGGGGATGAGCAGTTCTTC.

This rearrangement joins TRBV19 to TRBJ2-1, with TRBD2 identical over 10 bases. V was pared by 4 bases and J by 8 bases, with 8 bases of the junction left unmatched. The CDR3 totals 15 residues. Germline CDR1 and CDR2: LNHDA and SQIVND (reference sequence). CDR3 residues: CASSTARLAGDEQFF. CDR3 DNA sequence: TGTGCCAGTAGTACGGCGAGACTAGCGGGCGATGAGCAGTTCTTC.

As for this clone: Mismatch with germline at one junction end may stem from a read error. The J gene is TRBJ2-5, the V gene TRBV7-7; 10 bases fit TRBD1. Germline CDR1 is SSHAT and CDR2 is FNYEAQ (reference sequence). The CDR3 length is 16 residues. The CDR3 loop reads CASSLGLTGGAETQYF. Written as DNA, the CDR3 is TGTGCTAGCAGCTTAGGGTTGACAGGGGGCGCGGAGACCCAGTACTTC.

This clone was observed a few times. The rearrangement uses TRBV13 and TRBJ1-6; 7 bases agree with TRBD1. Germline CDR1 reads PRHDT; CDR2 reads FYEKMQ (reference sequence). The CDR3 extends over 15 amino acids. Trimming removed 4 bases from V and 10 bases from J; junction bases left unmatched: 10. CDR3 amino acids: CASSSTGTIGSPLHF. The CDR3 region has the DNA TGTGCCAGCAGCTCGACAGGGACGATCGGGTCACCCCTCCACTTT.

The chain links TRBV18 to TRBJ2-2; D remains ambiguous. Trimming left V 4 bases short and J 2 bases short, with 14 bases between. The CDR3 spans 16 residues. The germline V gene has CDR1 KGHSH and CDR2 LQKENI. CDR3 coding DNA: TGTGCCAGCTCACAGACTCTCATCCCCAACACCGGGGAGCTGTTTTTT. This gives the protein CASSQTLIPNTGELFF.

The rearrangement uses TRBV5-1 and TRBJ2-7; the match to TRBD1 covers 10 bases. Germline CDR1 reads SGHRS; CDR2 reads YFSETQ. V was clipped by 0 bases and J by 6 bases; unmatched bases: 0. The CDR3 contains 13 residues. The CDR3 is CASSLGTGGEQYF. CDR3 in DNA: TGCGCCAGCAGCTTGGGGACAGGGGGCGAGCAGTACTTC.

V and J are TRBV20-1 and TRBJ2-7; D gene uncertain. V lost 3 bases and J lost 2, with 11 bases in between. CDR1 and CDR2 (germline): DFQATT, SNEGSKA (reference sequence). The CDR3 length is 13 residues. The chain's CDR3 is CSASLGLAYEQYF. DNA for the CDR3: TGCAGTGCTAGTTTGGGCCTTGCCTACGAGCAGTACTTC.